Each of the 26 T cell receptor beta chains below was sequenced from the same sample in a study of cytomegalovirus exposure and HLA in healthy donors. 13 Jbeta primers and 60 Vbeta primers were used for the PCR. Sequencing was performed with immunoSEQ multiplex PCR; in TCRdb, only in-frame clones are kept and a portion is missing. The table lists about 160,000 clones, roughly 82% of them singletons. Sequencing was carried out using PBMCs. All receptors derive from a man between 45 and 60 years old in good health and CMV-seropositive.

The V gene is TRBV5-1, the J gene TRBJ1-2; TRBD1 agrees at 9 bases. Per germline, CDR1 SGHRS and CDR2 YFSETQ. This CDR3 is built from 16 residues. The junction had 10 bases not matched to a gene; V was cut back by 0 bases and J by 7 bases. CDR3 loop: CASSLDRGRRLGGYTF. The CDR3 DNA reads as TGCGCCAGCAGCTTGGACAGGGGGCGCCGCCTTGGTGGCTACACCTTC. The variable domain in full, with the rest retrieved from reference TRBV5-1 and TRBJ1-2, is KAGVTQTPRYLIKTRGQQVTLSCSPISGHRSVSWYQQTPGQGLQFLFEYFSETQRNKGNFPGRFSGRQFSNSRSEMNVSTLELGDSALYLCASSLDRGRRLGGYTFGSGTRLTVV.

The chain couples TRBV4-3 to TRBJ2-7; 7 bases are a match to TRBD2. CDR1 and CDR2 (germline): LGHNA, YSLEER. The CDR3 is 17 amino acids. V lost 2 bases, J lost 2 bases, and 12 bases stayed unmatched. CDR3 sequence reads: CASSQMYGAGAAYEQYF. The DNA for the CDR3 is TGCGCCAGCAGCCAAATGTACGGGGCGGGAGCTGCCTACGAGCAGTACTTC.

This clone occurred once. The chain has TRBV5-1 and TRBJ1-4; D is undetermined. Germline values: CDR1 SGHRS, CDR2 YFSETQ. V lost 4 bases, J lost 4 bases, and 14 bases lay in between. The CDR3 loop spans 15 amino acids. CDR3 nucleotide sequence: TGCGCCAGCAGCCCGAGTGGGAGTAATAATGAAAAACTGTTTTTT. It yields the protein CASSPSGSNNEKLFF.

This chain links TRBV11-2 with TRBJ2-5, with D possibly TRBD2 on 5 matching bases. V was trimmed by 1 base and J by 2 bases, leaving 11 bases between them. The germline V gene encodes CDR1 SGHAT and CDR2 FQNNGV. The CDR3 is 15 amino acids. Here the CDR3 reads CASSLAGRAQETQYF. CDR3 sequence (DNA): TGTGCCAGCAGCTTAGCTGGGCGGGCTCAAGAGACCCAGTACTTC.

The CDR3 spells CASSDRGGNTEAFF. The CDR3 DNA reads TGTGCCAGCAGCGACAGGGGAGGGAACACTGAAGCTTTCTTT. This chain connects TRBV9 to TRBJ1-1; 7 bases map to TRBD1. Germline trimming cut 3 bases from V and 1 base from J; bases unmatched to any gene: 3. Germline V gene data show CDR1 as SGDLS and CDR2 as YYNGEE. There are 14 residues in the CDR3.

This sequence joins TRBV7-9 and TRBJ1-1; the match to TRBD1 covers 7 bases. Germline values: CDR1 SEHNR, CDR2 FQNEAQ (reference sequence). With 8 bases clipped from V and 0 bases from J, the junction kept 3 bases outside the gene matches. The CDR3 runs to 13 residues. CDR3 protein: CASQGQMNTEAFF. In nucleotides, the CDR3 is TGTGCCAGCCAGGGACAGATGAACACTGAAGCTTTCTTT.

The V call is TRBV6-6, the J call TRBJ2-7; D might be TRBD1 (6 bases). With 6 bases removed from V and 7 bases from J, the gap between germline ends came to 16 bases. Germline lookup yields CDR1 MNHNY and CDR2 SVGAGI (reference sequence). This CDR3 region has 13 residues. The chain's CDR3 is CASSRTAPGEQYF. CDR3 sequence (DNA): TGTGCCAGCAGCAGGACAGCGCCCGGGGAGCAGTACTTC.

V and J are TRBV5-1 and TRBJ2-2; no clear D gene. Germline assignment: CDR1 SGHRS and CDR2 YFSETQ. The CDR3 is 15 residues long. Trimming took 6 bases from V and 3 from J, leaving 15 bases between them. DNA for the CDR3: TGCGCCAGCACGTTCTTGAGGTCCGACACCGGGGAGCTGTTTTTT. Translating gives CASTFLRSDTGELFF.

A remark on this clone: The sample carries other DNA sequences with the same CDR3. The rearrangement links TRBV6-6 to TRBJ1-5; TRBD1 aligns across 8 bases. CDR1 MNHNY and CDR2 SVGAGI come from the germline V gene (reference sequence). V lost 10 bases, J lost 6 bases, and 11 bases stayed unmatched. The CDR3 is 14 amino acids. The CDR3 DNA sequence: TGTGCCATCAATTCCGGGACAGGAGTTCAGCCCCAGCATTTT. Translation gives CAINSGTGVQPQHF.

The chain combines TRBV9 with TRBJ2-1, with TRBD2 identical over 11 bases. The V gene end was trimmed by 2 bases and the J gene end by 10 bases; junction bases not matched to a gene: 5. Germline V gene data show CDR1 as SGDLS and CDR2 as YYNGEE. There are 14 residues in the CDR3. The CDR3 region has the DNA TGTGCCAGCAGCGTGGCGACTAGCGGGGCGGAGCAGTTCTTC. Its protein product is CASSVATSGAEQFF.

This chain's CDR3 is CASSAGGAYEQYF. The CDR3 DNA follows: TGTGCCAGCAGCGCGGGGGGCGCCTACGAGCAGTACTTC. V usage is TRBV9 and J usage is TRBJ2-7, with D maybe TRBD2 (7 bases). This CDR3 is built from 13 residues. Trimming took 3 bases from V and 2 from J, leaving 9 bases between them. Per the germline V gene, CDR1 is SGDLS and CDR2 is YYNGEE.

The rearrangement joins TRBV7-9 to TRBJ2-1; 11 bases align to TRBD1. The CDR3 covers 15 residues. Germline-derived CDR1 and CDR2 are SEHNR and FQNEAQ (reference sequence). V trimming: 5 bases; J trimming: 6 bases; junction bases outside the gene matches: 6. CDR3 region: CASSDRDRGVNEQFF. The CDR3 DNA reads TGTGCCAGCAGCGACCGGGACAGGGGGGTCAATGAGCAGTTCTTC.

J is TRBJ2-1 and V is TRBV18; perhaps TRBD1 as D (6 bases). Germline V gene data show CDR1 as KGHSH and CDR2 as LQKENI. CDR3 length: 15 amino acids. The V end was cut by 2 bases, the J end by 4 bases, with 12 bases between. The CDR3 DNA sequence: TGTGCCAGCTCACCAAGGGACACCCTTTACAATGAGCAGTTCTTC. Residues: CASSPRDTLYNEQFF.

The chain uses TRBV5-8 and TRBJ2-1, with D unresolved. With 5 bases removed from V and 5 bases from J, the gap between germline ends came to 5 bases. The germline V gene has CDR1 SGHTS and CDR2 YDEGEE. CDR3 length: 11 amino acids. CDR3: CASRGDNEQFF. DNA for the CDR3: TGTGCCAGCAGAGGAGACAATGAGCAGTTCTTC.

The chain uses TRBV29-1 and TRBJ1-2; perhaps TRBD1 as D (6 bases). The CDR3 spans 14 residues. Germline assignment: CDR1 SQVTM and CDR2 ANQGSEA. V lost 8 bases, J lost 6 bases, and 22 bases lay in between. In DNA, the CDR3 is TGCAGCACCGGCCAGGGGAACTCCGGCCATGGCTACACCTTC. Translation gives CSTGQGNSGHGYTF. The full variable domain, completed using reference TRBV29-1 and TRBJ1-2, is SAVISQKPSRDICQRGTSLTIQCQVDSQVTMMFWYRQQPGQSLTLIATANQGSEATYESGFVIDKFPISRPNLTFSTLTVSNMSPEDSSIYLCSTGQGNSGHGYTFGSGTRLTVV.

This clone was observed once. This chain joins TRBV5-1 and TRBJ1-1, with a possible D match to TRBD1 (6 bases). The germline V and J ends were trimmed by 1 base and 3 bases, with 16 bases remaining between them. The germline gives CDR1 SGHRS, CDR2 YFSETQ. This CDR3 has 16 amino acids. The CDR3 sequence is CASSLNGRGFYTEAFF. The CDR3 nucleotides read TGCGCCAGCAGCTTGAATGGCAGGGGATTTTACACTGAAGCTTTCTTT.

The gene calls are TRBV29-1 and TRBJ2-7; TRBD2 is a possible D gene (6 bases). Germline V gene sequence: CDR1 SQVTM, CDR2 ANQGSEA. This CDR3 has 10 amino acids. Trimming shortened V by 4 bases and J by 6 bases, and 7 bases separated the two germline ends. The CDR3, as DNA: TGCAGCGTTGTGGGGGGCGAGCAGTACTTC. It yields the protein CSVVGGEQYF.

This clone was observed once. One junction end disagrees with the germline gene, perhaps due to a read error. The V gene is TRBV14, the J gene TRBJ2-2; TRBD1 might be the D (6 bases). Germline V gene data show CDR1 as SGHDN and CDR2 as FVKESK. This CDR3 spans 15 amino acids. In DNA, the CDR3 is TGTGCCAACAGCCAGGGGCAAGCGAACACCGGGGAGCTGTTTTTT. Its protein is CANSQGQANTGELFF.

The rearrangement uses TRBV19 and TRBJ2-1; unclear D gene. The CDR3 is 11 amino acids. The V end was cut by 7 bases, the J end by 4 bases, with 5 bases between. From germline, CDR1 is LNHDA and CDR2 SQIVND (reference sequence). As DNA, the CDR3 is TGTGCCAGTATGGAGTACAATGAGCAGTTCTTC. Its protein product is CASMEYNEQFF.

CDR3: CSVERWQGATEAFF. The DNA for the CDR3 is TGCAGCGTTGAGCGGTGGCAGGGGGCCACTGAAGCTTTCTTT. The chain joins TRBV29-1 to TRBJ1-1; 8 bases map to TRBD1. This CDR3 contains 14 residues. The V segment lost 3 bases and the J segment 4 bases; nucleotides outside the gene matches: 7. CDR1 and CDR2 (germline): SQVTM, ANQGSEA.

CDR3 sequence: CASSLSFPYGYTF. The CDR3 coding sequence is TGTGCCAGCAGCTTATCCTTCCCCTATGGCTACACCTTC. The chain is built from TRBV7-2 and TRBJ1-2, with D hard to call. Germline CDR1 is SGHTA and CDR2 is FQGNSA. CDR3 length: 13 amino acids. V was pared by 2 bases and J by 4 bases, with 8 bases between.

The J gene is TRBJ2-1, the V gene TRBV5-1; 11 nucleotides align to TRBD2. The length of the CDR3 is 15 residues. Trimming removed 4 bases from V and 5 bases from J; junction bases left unmatched: 5. Germline CDR1 reads SGHRS; CDR2 reads YFSETQ. The CDR3 DNA reads TGCGCCAGCAGCGTCCTAGCGGGAGGACACAATGAGCAGTTCTTC. This encodes CASSVLAGGHNEQFF.

The chain is built from TRBV9 and TRBJ2-5; TRBD2 might be the D (5 bases). The CDR3 length is 15 residues. Trimming took off 4 bases at V and 0 bases at J, with 13 bases between the two ends. The germline CDR1 and CDR2 sequences are SGDLS and YYNGEE. CDR3 coding DNA: TGTGCCAGCAGCACTAGGTGGAAGAACCAAGAGACCCAGTACTTC. This encodes CASSTRWKNQETQYF.

The J gene is TRBJ1-4, the V gene TRBV19; 7 nucleotides match TRBD1. Germline V lookup: CDR1 LNHDA, CDR2 SQIVND (reference sequence). With 9 bases clipped from V and 6 bases from J, the junction kept 10 bases outside the gene matches. The CDR3 covers 14 residues. The CDR3 region is CASKLTGVDEKLFF. CDR3 nucleotides: TGTGCCAGCAAACTAACAGGGGTGGATGAAAAACTGTTTTTT.

DNA for the CDR3: TGTGCCAGCAGATCTAGCTACGAGCAGTACTTC. Translation: CASRSSYEQYF. The V and J genes are TRBV21-1 and TRBJ2-7; the table gives TRBD2 as D, unverified against the DNA. TRBV21-1 is deemed a pseudogene. This CDR3 is built from 11 residues.

The J gene is TRBJ1-6, the V gene TRBV5-8, with a possible D match to TRBD1 (5 bases). This CDR3 has 15 residues. Germline V gives CDR1 SGHTS, CDR2 YDEGEE. V lost 4 bases to trimming and J lost 10 bases, with 18 bases between them. CDR3 nucleotides: TGTGCCAGCAGCATATCAGGGAAATTAATATCACCCCTCCACTTT. It codes for CASSISGKLISPLHF.